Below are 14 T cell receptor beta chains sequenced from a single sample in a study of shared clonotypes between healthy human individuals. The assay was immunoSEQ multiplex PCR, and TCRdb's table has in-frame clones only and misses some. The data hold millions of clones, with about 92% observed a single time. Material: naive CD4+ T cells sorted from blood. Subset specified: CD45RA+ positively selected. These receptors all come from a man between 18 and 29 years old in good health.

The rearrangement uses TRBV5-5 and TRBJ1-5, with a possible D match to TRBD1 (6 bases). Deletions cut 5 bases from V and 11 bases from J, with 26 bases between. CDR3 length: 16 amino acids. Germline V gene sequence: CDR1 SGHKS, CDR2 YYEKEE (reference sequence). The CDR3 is CASRPDVGIIQGSQHF. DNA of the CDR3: TGTGCCAGCAGACCTGACGTGGGTATAATACAGGGTTCCCAGCATTTT.

The CDR3 sequence: CASSEWRSISGEQYF. DNA of the CDR3: TGCGCCAGCAGTGAGTGGCGATCAATCTCGGGGGAGCAGTACTTC. The chain is built from TRBV10-2 and TRBJ2-7; a weak D match, TRBD2 (5 bases). Germline V lookup: CDR1 WSHSY, CDR2 SAAADI. The V gene lost 1 base and the J gene lost 7 bases, with 17 bases spanning the gap. The CDR3 loop spans 15 amino acids.

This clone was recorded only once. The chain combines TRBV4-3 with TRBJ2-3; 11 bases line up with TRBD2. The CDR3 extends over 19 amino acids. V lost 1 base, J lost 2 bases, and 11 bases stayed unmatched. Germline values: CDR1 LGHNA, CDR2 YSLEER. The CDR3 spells CASSQGGSGRAGATDTQYF. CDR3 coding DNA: TGCGCCAGCAGCCAAGGAGGTAGCGGGAGGGCCGGGGCCACAGATACGCAGTATTTT.

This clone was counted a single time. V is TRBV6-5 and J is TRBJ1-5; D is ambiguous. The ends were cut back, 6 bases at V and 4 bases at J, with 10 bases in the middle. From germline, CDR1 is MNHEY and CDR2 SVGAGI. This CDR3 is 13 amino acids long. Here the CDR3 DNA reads TGTGCCAGCAGCCAACTTGGGAATCAGCCCCAGCATTTT. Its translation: CASSQLGNQPQHF.

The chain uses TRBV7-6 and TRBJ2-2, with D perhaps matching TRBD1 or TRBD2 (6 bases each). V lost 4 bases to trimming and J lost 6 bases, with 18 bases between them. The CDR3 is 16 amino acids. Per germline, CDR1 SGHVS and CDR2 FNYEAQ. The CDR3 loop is CASSSEGHLVPGELFF. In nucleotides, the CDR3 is TGTGCCAGCAGCTCGGAGGGACACTTAGTGCCCGGGGAGCTGTTTTTT.

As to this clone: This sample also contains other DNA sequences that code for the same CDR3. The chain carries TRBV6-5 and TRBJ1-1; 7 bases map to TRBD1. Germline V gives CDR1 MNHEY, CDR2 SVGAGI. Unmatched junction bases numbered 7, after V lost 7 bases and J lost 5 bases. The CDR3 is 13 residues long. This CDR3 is CASTRAGGTEAFF. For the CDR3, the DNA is TGTGCCAGCACTAGGGCAGGGGGGACTGAAGCTTTCTTT.

CDR3 DNA: TGTGCCAGCTCACCAAGGGACAGTACAGATACGCAGTATTTT. Translation: CASSPRDSTDTQYF. This chain joins TRBV18 and TRBJ2-3; 7 nucleotides align to TRBD1. This CDR3 is built from 14 residues. Trimming cost V 2 bases and J 3 bases; bases outside gene matches: 2. CDR1 is KGHSH and CDR2 is LQKENI in the germline V gene.

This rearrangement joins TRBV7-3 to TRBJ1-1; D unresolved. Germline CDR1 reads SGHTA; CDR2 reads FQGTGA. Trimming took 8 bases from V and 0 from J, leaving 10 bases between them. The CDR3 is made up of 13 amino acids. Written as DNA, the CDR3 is TGTGCCAGCGCATCTGAAATGAACACTGAAGCTTTCTTT. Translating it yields CASASEMNTEAFF.

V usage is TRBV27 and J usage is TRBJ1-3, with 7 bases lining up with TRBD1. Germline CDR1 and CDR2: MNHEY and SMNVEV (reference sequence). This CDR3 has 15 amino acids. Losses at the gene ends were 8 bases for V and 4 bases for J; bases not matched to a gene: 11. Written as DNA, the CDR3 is TGTGCCAGCCGGTCCCCGGGACAGAACGGAAACACCATATATTTT. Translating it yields CASRSPGQNGNTIYF.

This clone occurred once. The CDR3 loop is CASSLGQVGTGEQYF. CDR3 nucleotide sequence: TGTGCCAGCAGCTTAGGACAGGTCGGTACGGGCGAGCAGTACTTC. The chain is built from TRBV7-2 and TRBJ2-7; a weak D match, TRBD1 (6 bases). There are 15 residues in the CDR3. V lost 1 base and J lost 6, with 16 bases in between. Germline V lookup: CDR1 SGHTA, CDR2 FQGNSA.

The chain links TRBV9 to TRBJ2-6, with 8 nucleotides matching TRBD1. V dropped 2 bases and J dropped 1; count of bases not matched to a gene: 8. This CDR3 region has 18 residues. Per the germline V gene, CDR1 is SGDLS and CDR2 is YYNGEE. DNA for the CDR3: TGTGCCAGCAGCGTGTCGGGACAGGTGTTATCTGGGGCCAACGTCCTGACTTTC. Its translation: CASSVSGQVLSGANVLTF.

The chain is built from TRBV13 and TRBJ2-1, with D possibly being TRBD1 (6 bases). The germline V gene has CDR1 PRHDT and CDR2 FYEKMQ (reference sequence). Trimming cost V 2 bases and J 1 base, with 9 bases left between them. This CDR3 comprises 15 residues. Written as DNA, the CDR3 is TGTGCCAGCAGCTTACAGGGGCGATCCTACAATGAGCAGTTCTTC. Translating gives CASSLQGRSYNEQFF. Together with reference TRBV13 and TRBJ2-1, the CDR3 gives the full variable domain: AAGVIQSPRHLIKEKRETATLKCYPIPRHDTVYWYQQGPGQDPQFLISFYEKMQSDKGSIPDRFSAQQFSDYHSELNMSSLELGDSALYFCASSLQGRSYNEQFFGPGTRLTVL.

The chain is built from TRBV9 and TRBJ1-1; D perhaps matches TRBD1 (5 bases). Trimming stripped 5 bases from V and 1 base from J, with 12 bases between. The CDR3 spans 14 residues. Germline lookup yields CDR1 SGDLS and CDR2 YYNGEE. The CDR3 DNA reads TGTGCCAGCAGTAGACAAGACAGGAACACTGAAGCTTTCTTT. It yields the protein CASSRQDRNTEAFF.

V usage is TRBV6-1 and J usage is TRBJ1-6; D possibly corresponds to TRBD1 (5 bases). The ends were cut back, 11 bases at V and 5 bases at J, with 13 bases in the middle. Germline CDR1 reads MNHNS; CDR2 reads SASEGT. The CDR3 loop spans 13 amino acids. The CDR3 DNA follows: TGTGCCTTGCGGGACCCTAATAATTCACCCCTCCACTTT. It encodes CALRDPNNSPLHF.